The T cell receptor (beta chain) described here comes from a study of CD8 T cells in ankylosing spondylitis. Germline CDR1 SGHRS, CDR2 YFSETQ. V lost 4 bases, J lost 1 base, and 21 bases lay in between. The CDR3 has 19 residues. Study-wide results and caveats: Peripheral blood samples showed relatively rare disease-linked clones, and these clones were CD8+. A TCR beta motif made of about 8 highly homologous variants seemed typical of ankylosing spondylitis blood. Within matched ankylosing spondylitis synovial fluid, disease-linked clones were reportedly significantly enriched.

This clonotype was observed a handful of times. The antigen is undetermined. Library preparation for TCR beta used quantitative 5'-RACE with molecular barcodes. TCRdb ran MiXCR on the 5' RACE reads and lists one entry per CDR3 protein. The table lists over 600,000 distinct CDR3 sequences, 19% of them singletons. This chain connects TRBV5-1 to TRBJ2-6, with D perhaps TRBD1 or TRBD2 (5 bases each). What was sequenced was blood, either unsorted or a sorted T cell fraction (not recorded which). The TCR sequence derives from a male donor with ankylosing spondylitis. This CDR3 reads CASSRSRGFGGSGANVLTF. In DNA, the CDR3 is TGCGCCAGCAGCCGGTCGAGGGGTTTTGGAGGATCTGGGGCCAACGTCCTGACTTTC.